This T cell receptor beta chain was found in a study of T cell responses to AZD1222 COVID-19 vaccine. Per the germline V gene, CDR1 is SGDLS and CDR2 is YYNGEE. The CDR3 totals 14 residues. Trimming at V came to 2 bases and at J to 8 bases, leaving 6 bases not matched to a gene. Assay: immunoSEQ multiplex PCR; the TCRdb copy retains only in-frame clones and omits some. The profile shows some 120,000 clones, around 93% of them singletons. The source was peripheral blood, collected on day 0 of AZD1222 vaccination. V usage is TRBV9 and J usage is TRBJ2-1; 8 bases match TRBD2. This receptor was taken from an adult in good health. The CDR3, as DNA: TGTGCCAGCAGCGTTAGCGGGAAGCTCGATGAGCAGTTCTTC. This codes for CASSVSGKLDEQFF.